This T cell receptor beta chain was sequenced in a study of T cell responses to AZD1222 COVID-19 vaccine. Germline V gene lookup returns CDR1 SEHNR and CDR2 FQNEAQ (reference sequence). J gave up 2 bases and V 3 bases, and 3 bases lay outside the gene matches. The CDR3 has 15 residues. General study results and limits: Repertoires in all cases were sampled only once the peak T cell response had passed. Clonal diversity was possibly underestimated, and white British individuals and females predominated among donors. Among vaccine-associated CD4 TCRs, coverage spanned spike, with dominance at 160-218 and 743-854.

Only in-frame clones appear in the TCRdb table, and some are missing; sequencing was by immunoSEQ multiplex PCR. The profile shows roughly 120,000 clones, more than 85% of them singletons. About this clone itself: Its antigen remains unidentified.

This clonotype was obtained from an adult in good health. The chain has TRBV7-9 and TRBJ2-3, with 9 bases identical to TRBD1. The starting material was peripheral blood, obtained on day 0 of AZD1222 vaccination. CDR3 residues: CASSLGQGFTDTQYF. The CDR3 bases are TGTGCCAGCAGCTTGGGACAGGGTTTCACAGATACGCAGTATTTT.